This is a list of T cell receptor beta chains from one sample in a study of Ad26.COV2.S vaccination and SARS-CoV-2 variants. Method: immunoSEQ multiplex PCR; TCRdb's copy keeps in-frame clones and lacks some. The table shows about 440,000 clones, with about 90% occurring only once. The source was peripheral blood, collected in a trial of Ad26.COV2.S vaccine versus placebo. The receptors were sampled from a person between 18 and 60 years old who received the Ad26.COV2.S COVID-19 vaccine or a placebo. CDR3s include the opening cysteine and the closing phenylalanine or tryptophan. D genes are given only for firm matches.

CDR3 protein: CASSQASGRRGYEQYF
V gene: TRBV3-1/TRBV3-2
D gene: TRBD2
J gene: TRBJ2-7

CDR3 protein: CATSRTSGENTGELFF
V gene: TRBV24-1
D gene: TRBD2
J gene: TRBJ2-2

CDR3 protein: CASSLDGSNSGNTIYF
V gene: TRBV11-2
D gene: NA
J gene: TRBJ1-3

CDR3 protein: CASSFGVGQDNEQFF
V gene: TRBV7-9
D gene: NA
J gene: TRBJ2-1

CDR3 protein: CASSDSAGPSTDTQYF
V gene: TRBV6-4
D gene: TRBD2
J gene: TRBJ2-3

CDR3 protein: CASSPQTGRSYGYTF
V gene: TRBV27
D gene: NA
J gene: TRBJ1-2

CDR3 protein: CASSYSRQMGREQYF
V gene: TRBV6-2/TRBV6-3
D gene: NA
J gene: TRBJ2-7

CDR3 protein: CASSYTSGSTDTQYF
V gene: TRBV6-2/TRBV6-3
D gene: TRBD2
J gene: TRBJ2-3

CDR3 protein: CASSLEGAQAHEQFF
V gene: TRBV7-2
D gene: TRBD1
J gene: TRBJ2-1

CDR3 protein: CASSLGQGFGEQYF
V gene: TRBV5-4
D gene: TRBD1
J gene: TRBJ2-7

CDR3 protein: CASSLAGRNTGELFF
V gene: TRBV5-4
D gene: NA
J gene: TRBJ2-2

CDR3 protein: CASRPTGTGELFF
V gene: TRBV7-3
D gene: NA
J gene: TRBJ2-2

CDR3 protein: CASSQAGHNYEQYF
V gene: TRBV4-1
D gene: NA
J gene: TRBJ2-7

CDR3 protein: CSVAKARNEQFF
V gene: TRBV29-1
D gene: NA
J gene: TRBJ2-1

CDR3 protein: CASSKQKVNTEAFF
V gene: TRBV27
D gene: NA
J gene: TRBJ1-1

CDR3 protein: CASSHRAGDYEQYF
V gene: TRBV4-3
D gene: TRBD2
J gene: TRBJ2-7

CDR3 protein: CASRLGQGFVYEQYF
V gene: TRBV2
D gene: TRBD1
J gene: TRBJ2-7

CDR3 protein: CASSVAPQETQYF
V gene: TRBV9
D gene: NA
J gene: TRBJ2-5